This T cell receptor (beta chain) was captured by sequencing in a study of blood T cell repertoires in COVID-19. In the study overall: The study drew acute and convalescent COVID-19 samples from the United States, Italy and Spain.

Trimming stripped 1 base from V and 4 bases from J, with 10 bases between. There are 14 residues in the CDR3. Germline V lookup: CDR1 SEHNR, CDR2 FQNEAQ (reference sequence). Some clones are missing from TCRdb's copy, which holds only in-frame ones; the method was immunoSEQ multiplex PCR. The data contain approximately 200,000 clones, 85% to 90% of them seen just once; the ten biggest clones take up roughly 2.9%. The sample comprised peripheral blood. The source is a woman in her twenties or thirties with active or convalescent COVID-19. The gene calls are TRBV7-9 and TRBJ1-1; no definite D call. Here the CDR3 reads CASSLGRGGTEAFF. In DNA form, the CDR3 reads TGTGCCAGCAGCTTAGGGCGGGGAGGCACTGAAGCTTTCTTT.